The present entry profiles one T cell receptor (beta chain) with its context. This sample stems from a study of blood T cell repertoires in COVID-19. Across the whole study: The United States, Italy and Spain provided the acute and convalescent COVID-19 samples. Sample material is recorded as cDNA or gDNA derived from T cells, B-cell-depleted T cells, or PBMCs.

Trimming at V came to 3 bases and at J to 5 bases, leaving 9 bases not matched to a gene. The CDR3 is 16 amino acids. Germline assignment: CDR1 SNHLY and CDR2 FYNNEI. Authors' methods: Estimation of nucleated cell counts relied on the amplification of reference gene primers. Sequenced by immunoSEQ multiplex PCR; TCRdb stores in-frame clones only, minus some. Clonal size and the V and J genes are those of that table, whereas D and trimming came from the DNA. Among roughly 250,000 clones, around 87% were seen once, and the ten largest hold approximately 2.3%. The material sequenced was peripheral blood. The chain couples TRBV2 to TRBJ1-2, with 10 positions matching TRBD1. The origin of this receptor is a woman aged 50 to 60 with acute or convalescent COVID-19. For the CDR3, the DNA is TGTGCCAGCAGTGAGGGATTGACAGGGGGCCGGTATGGCTACACCTTC. The encoded protein is CASSEGLTGGRYGYTF. Variable domain in full (rest from reference TRBV2 and TRBJ1-2): EPEVTQTPSHQVTQMGQEVILRCVPISNHLYFYWYRQILGQKVEFLVSFYNNEISEKSEIFDDQFSVERPDGSNFTLKIRSTKLEDSAMYFCASSEGLTGGRYGYTFGSGTRLTVV.